Reported below is one TCR beta chain. Its antigen is currently not known. No much larger clonotype is one base removed from it; base qualities were not supplied. TCRbeta CDR3 regions were amplified from genomic DNA by means of the immunoSEQ Assay, a bias-controlled multiplex PCR. On the study's bioinformatics: The number of nucleated cells in each sample was estimated from the amplification of reference gene primers within the assay. Sequence reads were collapsed and filtered to measure the absolute abundance of every unique TCRbeta CDR3 rearrangement. For each sample, productive Simpson clonality was calculated as the square root of Simpson's diversity index over productive rearrangements. TCRdb stores this immuneACCESS table with in-frame sequences only. Part of the clones is absent; in the studies checked, under half of the shortfall reflects unresolved V genes, and no reason is known for the rest. V, J and clone size are taken as reported in that table, and D and trimming were inferred from the DNA itself. Here the sample has hundreds of thousands of clones; roughly 89% occur a single time. Around 6.5% of the sample is held by the ten biggest clonotypes.

The sample comes from a study of blood T cell repertoires in COVID-19 (dated by TCRdb to the early 2020s). Background for the entire study: Collaborator samples came from the United States, Italy and Spain and covered acute and convalescent phases of COVID-19. The material from the prospective study consisted of cDNA or gDNA derived from T cells, B-cell-depleted T cells, or PBMCs. The dataset comprised deeply sampled blood TCRbeta repertoires from subjects exposed to, actively infected with, or recovered from COVID-19. The repertoires were released in a freely available public database meant as a resource for research on the immune response to SARS-CoV-2. The samples were drawn from two sources: the first 160 participants of the ongoing ImmuneRACE study, and 950 to 1,500 subjects contributed by 6 global collaborators. A de-identified subject ID, COVID-19 status, age in years and sex were almost always included in the sample metadata. Where available, HLA class I and class II types were taken from metadata supplied by the sample provider and were not determined by assay-based typing. On the study overall, not on this receptor specifically: The amount of clinical and demographic metadata varied by source and participant and was provided uncurated.

The junction carries 10 bases between V and J, which are trimmed by 4 bases and 3 bases respectively. The CDR3 runs 13 residues from the cysteine to the phenylalanine. Here the CDR3 DNA is all that survives: 39 bases in frame from base 1. Per the germline V gene (reference sequence), GTSNPN is the CDR1 and SVGIG is the CDR2. A second Seattle source provided samples from volunteer blood donors who had recovered from COVID-19. Whole blood was collected in K2EDTA tubes by collaborating institutions according to the institutions' own protocols. For TCRbeta analysis, collaborators shipped samples in one of three forms: frozen whole blood, isolated PBMCs, or DNA extracted from either of those sample types.

The chain joins TRBV30 to TRBJ2-4; no D gene is confidently identified. Sequences were obtained from peripheral blood. The origin of this receptor is a man aged 55 to 70 who had recovered from COVID-19. The DNA reads TGTGCCTGGACCGTACAGTTCAAAAACATTCAGTACTTC. It encodes CAWTVQFKNIQYF.